Each of the 31 T cell receptor beta chains below was sequenced from the same sample in a study of shared clonotypes between healthy human individuals (TCRdb year 2020). The library came from the immunoSEQ multiplex PCR assay. Entries here come from immuneACCESS through TCRdb and include only in-frame sequences with V and J called. Some clones fail to appear in such tables; in the studies checked, an unresolved V gene covers under half of the shortfall, and the cause of the remainder is unknown. Here the sample has about 1.5 million clones; approximately 98% occur a single time. Of the sample, around 0.47% falls within the top ten clones. Sequencing was carried out using naive CD4+ T cells sorted from blood. What this sample's cell subset or site label stands for: CD45RA+ positively selected. The receptors come from a man aged 25 to 45 in good health.

V and J are TRBV29-1 and TRBJ2-7; D not certain. The V gene's germline CDR1 is SQVTM and CDR2 ANQGSEA. This CDR3 contains 14 residues. The V end was cut by 6 bases, the J end by 1 base, with 16 bases between. CDR3 in DNA: TGCAGCGTCCGGTTTGACACTATGTCCTACGAGCAGTACTTC. Translated, it gives CSVRFDTMSYEQYF.

This clone has just one count. The genes are TRBV11-2 and TRBJ1-5, with TRBD1 matching 9 bases. The CDR3 consists of 15 residues. CDR1 SGHAT and CDR2 FQNNGV come from the germline V gene. Germline trimming cut 5 bases from V and 7 bases from J; bases unmatched to any gene: 9. The CDR3 DNA is TGTGCCAGCAGCAGAACAGGGGGCGCAGGCCAGCCCCAGCATTTT. Translation: CASSRTGGAGQPQHF.

The chain links TRBV14 to TRBJ2-7, with TRBD2 matching over 11 bases. CDR1 and CDR2 from the germline V gene are SGHDN and FVKESK. The J segment lost 3 bases and the V segment lost 8 bases, leaving 6 bases of the junction unmatched. This CDR3 is 14 amino acids long. Written as DNA, the CDR3 is TGTGCCAGCGCTAGCGGGAGGCCGAACTACGAGCAGTACTTC. Its protein is CASASGRPNYEQYF.

The V gene is TRBV10-1, the J gene TRBJ2-3; D is perhaps TRBD1 (5 bases). The CDR3 covers 14 residues. Germline-derived CDR1 and CDR2 are WNHNN and SYGVQD (reference sequence). The ends were cut back, 6 bases at V and 7 bases at J, with 17 bases in the middle. The DNA of the CDR3 is TGCGCCAGCAGCTCACGTCTTGGACAAAATACGCAGTATTTT. Encoded protein: CASSSRLGQNTQYF.

The genes are TRBV4-3 and TRBJ2-2; tentative D call: TRBD2 (5 bases). This CDR3 region has 14 residues. Per germline, CDR1 LGHNA and CDR2 YSLEER. Trimming removed 4 bases from V and 7 bases from J, with 13 bases in between. CDR3: CASSRLVGVGELFF. The CDR3 DNA sequence: TGCGCCAGCAGCCGCCTAGTCGGGGTCGGGGAGCTGTTTTTT.

This chain joins TRBV27 and TRBJ2-3, with D tentatively TRBD1 (5 bases). This CDR3 region has 14 residues. Germline V gene data show CDR1 as MNHEY and CDR2 as SMNVEV (reference sequence). V gave up 7 bases and J gave up 2 bases, with 13 bases separating them. CDR3 loop: CASKSQVYTDTQYF. CDR3 nucleotide sequence: TGTGCCAGCAAATCACAGGTCTACACAGATACGCAGTATTTT.

This clone came up once. V gene TRBV4-3 combines with J gene TRBJ2-2; 7 bases are shared with TRBD1. V dropped 4 bases and J dropped 3; count of bases not matched to a gene: 5. In germline, CDR1 is LGHNA, CDR2 YSLEER. The CDR3 has 15 residues. In DNA form, the CDR3 reads TGCGCCAGCAGCCTCCGGGACAGAGACACCGGGGAGCTGTTTTTT. It encodes CASSLRDRDTGELFF.

The chain couples TRBV7-2 to TRBJ2-7; D gene uncertain. This CDR3 region has 12 residues. V shed 5 bases and J shed 5 bases, with 10 bases lying between them. Germline V gene sequence: CDR1 SGHTA, CDR2 FQGNSA. In DNA, the CDR3 is TGTGCCAGCAGCGCCGGACCCAACGAGCAGTACTTC. This translates into CASSAGPNEQYF. Drawing the rest from reference TRBV7-2 and TRBJ2-7, the complete variable domain is GAGVSQSPSNKVTEKGKDVELRCDPISGHTALYWYRQSLGQGLEFLIYFQGNSAPDKSGLPSDRFSAERTGGSVSTLTIQRTQQEDSAVYLCASSAGPNEQYFGPGTRLTVT.

The sample holds one count of this clone. This chain connects TRBV25-1 to TRBJ2-5; a weak D match, TRBD2 (5 bases). Germline CDR1 reads MGHDK; CDR2 reads SYGVNS. The CDR3 consists of 15 residues. Trimming shortened V by 5 bases and J by 4 bases, and 17 bases separated the two germline ends. CDR3 residues: CASSPGLLRGETQYF. The CDR3 nucleotides are TGTGCCAGCAGTCCTGGACTCCTCCGAGGAGAGACCCAGTACTTC.

Notes on this clone: Other DNA sequences in the same sample also yield this CDR3. This chain joins TRBV9 and TRBJ2-3; D gene uncertain. This CDR3 region has 13 residues. Per the germline V gene, CDR1 is SGDLS and CDR2 is YYNGEE. V was trimmed by 4 bases and J by 2 bases, leaving 8 bases between them. The CDR3 DNA sequence: TGTGCCAGCAGCCCCAGCCCCACAGATACGCAGTATTTT. Translating gives CASSPSPTDTQYF.

The DNA for the CDR3 is TGTGCCAGCAGTGAAAACAGGGGCGCGGCTGAAGCTTTCTTT. Translation gives CASSENRGAAEAFF. This chain uses TRBV6-1 with TRBJ1-1; 7 bases map to TRBD1. CDR1 and CDR2 from the germline V gene are MNHNS and SASEGT. V lost 2 bases, J lost 6 bases, and 6 bases stayed unmatched. The CDR3 has 14 residues.

This rearrangement joins TRBV18 to TRBJ2-2; D is undetermined. The CDR3 spans 18 residues. V was shortened by 4 bases and J by 0 bases, with 18 bases between the two germline ends. CDR1 is KGHSH, CDR2 LQKENI, per germline. CDR3 amino acids: CASSLITLFTSNTGELFF. The DNA for the CDR3 is TGTGCCAGCTCACTTATTACGCTGTTTACGTCGAACACCGGGGAGCTGTTTTTT. Full variable domain (missing parts from reference TRBV18 and TRBJ2-2): NAGVMQNPRHLVRRRGQEARLRCSPMKGHSHVYWYRQLPEEGLKFMVYLQKENIIDESGMPKERFSAEFPKEGPSILRIQQVVRGDSAAYFCASSLITLFTSNTGELFFGEGSRLTVL.

On this clone: The identical CDR3 is also encoded by other nucleotide sequences in the sample. The DNA for the CDR3 is TGCGCCAGCAGCCTTGATCCGGGCACAGATACGCAGTATTTT. This codes for CASSLDPGTDTQYF. This chain joins TRBV5-1 and TRBJ2-3, with D unclear. CDR3 length: 14 amino acids. Germline values: CDR1 SGHRS, CDR2 YFSETQ. V was shortened by 4 bases and J by 1 base, with 10 bases between the two germline ends.

This chain uses TRBV4-3 with TRBJ1-2; no reliable D call. This CDR3 has 13 amino acids. From germline, CDR1 is LGHNA and CDR2 YSLEER. The V gene lost 0 bases and the J gene lost 2 bases, with 4 bases spanning the gap. In DNA form, the CDR3 reads TGCGCCAGCAGCCAAGAGAGCAACTATGGCTACACCTTC. The encoded protein is CASSQESNYGYTF.

This sequence joins TRBV20-1 and TRBJ2-7; D may correspond to TRBD1 or TRBD2 (5 bases each). CDR3 length: 11 amino acids. The V end was cut by 6 bases, the J end by 7 bases, with 13 bases between. CDR1 is DFQATT and CDR2 is SNEGSKA in the germline V gene (reference sequence). The DNA of the CDR3 is TGCAGTGCCCGGGGAGCAGGGGAGCAGTACTTC. As protein: CSARGAGEQYF.

This chain links TRBV28 with TRBJ2-2; weak D call: TRBD1 (6 bases). The ends were cut back, 7 bases at V and 5 bases at J, with 17 bases in the middle. The germline V gene has CDR1 MDHEN and CDR2 SYDVKM. The CDR3 is 15 amino acids. As DNA, the CDR3 is TGTGCCAGCACCACTTTAGGGGGTGGAACCGGGGAGCTGTTTTTT. It encodes CASTTLGGGTGELFF.

This sequence joins TRBV2 and TRBJ2-3; 7 bases align to TRBD1. The CDR3 is 14 amino acids. The V segment lost 5 bases and the J segment 3 bases; nucleotides outside the gene matches: 5. In germline, CDR1 is SNHLY, CDR2 FYNNEI. The CDR3 spells CASSQDRRTDTQYF. The CDR3, as DNA: TGTGCCAGCAGTCAGGACAGGCGAACAGATACGCAGTATTTT.

The chain couples TRBV6-5 to TRBJ2-7; TRBD2 agrees at 8 bases. CDR1 and CDR2 (germline): MNHEY, SVGAGI. Trimming at V came to 7 bases and at J to 2 bases, leaving 10 bases not matched to a gene. The CDR3 is 15 residues long. CDR3 bases: TGTGCCAGCACCCCTTGGGCGGGAGGAACCTACGAGCAGTACTTC. The encoded protein is CASTPWAGGTYEQYF.

A single count supports this clone. The chain combines TRBV7-9 with TRBJ1-4; D perhaps matches TRBD1 (5 bases). V shed 4 bases and J shed 0 bases, with 12 bases lying between them. The CDR3 is 16 residues long. Looked up from germline, CDR1 is SEHNR and CDR2 is FQNEAQ (reference sequence). The DNA of the CDR3 is TGTGCCAGCAGCTCCTGGGACCTACCAACTAATGAAAAACTGTTTTTT. Its protein product is CASSSWDLPTNEKLFF.

The DNA for the CDR3 is TGTGCCAGCAGCTTAATCGGTCTTACCTACACTGAAGCTTTCTTT. This encodes CASSLIGLTYTEAFF. The chain combines TRBV5-5 with TRBJ1-1; the D is unclear. The CDR3 is 15 residues long. Trimming cost V 2 bases and J 3 bases, with 14 bases left between them. Germline assignment: CDR1 SGHKS and CDR2 YYEKEE (reference sequence).

This sequence joins TRBV28 and TRBJ2-5; tentatively, D is TRBD1 (5 bases). Near its end, the DNA agrees better with TRBJ2-7, so the J call may be wrong. Germline assignment: CDR1 MDHEN and CDR2 SYDVKM. This CDR3 contains 14 residues. CDR3 nucleotide sequence: TGTGCCAGCAGCCAGGGCGTAGCACCCTACGAGCAGTACTTC. It codes for CASSQGVAPYEQYF.

V gene TRBV25-1 combines with J gene TRBJ1-2, with D uncertain. Between the trimmed V and J ends, which lost 2 bases and 2 bases, there was a span of 9 bases. Germline assignment: CDR1 MGHDK and CDR2 SYGVNS. The CDR3 sequence is 14 residues long. CDR3: CASSEREANYGYTF. The CDR3 DNA reads as TGTGCCAGCAGTGAACGGGAAGCAAACTATGGCTACACCTTC.

This clone was seen once. V usage is TRBV6-5 and J usage is TRBJ2-2; 9 bases fit TRBD1. V trimming: 2 bases; J trimming: 7 bases; junction bases outside the gene matches: 8. Looked up from germline, CDR1 is MNHEY and CDR2 is SVGAGI. The CDR3 has 16 residues. The CDR3 DNA follows: TGTGCCAGCAGTTACAGTCCGGGACAGGGTAACGGGGAGCTGTTTTTT. It codes for CASSYSPGQGNGELFF.

The chain has TRBV18 and TRBJ1-2; 10 nucleotides line up with TRBD1. CDR3 length equals 14 residues. J lost 4 bases, V lost 4 bases, and 3 bases had no gene match. Per the germline V gene, CDR1 is KGHSH and CDR2 is LQKENI. The DNA for the CDR3 is TGTGCCAGCTCACGCGGACAGGGGGGCTATGGCTACACCTTC. It yields the protein CASSRGQGGYGYTF.

The V and J genes are TRBV11-2 and TRBJ1-2, with a weak D call TRBD1 (6 bases). Per germline, CDR1 SGHAT and CDR2 FQNNGV. The length of the CDR3 is 15 residues. V was shortened by 5 bases and J by 0 bases, with 13 bases between the two germline ends. CDR3 sequence: CASSRGQKPNYGYTF. The CDR3 bases are TGTGCCAGCAGCCGAGGACAGAAGCCTAACTATGGCTACACCTTC. The whole variable domain, filled in from reference TRBV11-2 and TRBJ1-2, reads EAGVAQSPRYKIIEKRQSVAFWCNPISGHATLYWYQQILGQGPKLLIQFQNNGVVDDSQLPKDRFSAERLKGVDSTLKIQPAKLEDSAVYLCASSRGQKPNYGYTFGSGTRLTVV.

V gene TRBV28 combines with J gene TRBJ2-7; 11 nucleotides agree with TRBD2. Germline trimming cut 7 bases from V and 2 bases from J; bases unmatched to any gene: 4. Per germline, CDR1 MDHEN and CDR2 SYDVKM. CDR3 length: 14 residues. The CDR3, as DNA: TGTGCCAGCAACCTAGCGGGAGGTCCCTACGAGCAGTACTTC. Translating gives CASNLAGGPYEQYF.

A single count supports this clone. The chain links TRBV7-9 to TRBJ1-4; possible D gene TRBD1, 5 bases. Per germline, CDR1 SEHNR and CDR2 FQNEAQ (reference sequence). The CDR3 contains 15 residues. With 2 bases removed from V and 9 bases from J, the gap between germline ends came to 16 bases. The CDR3, as DNA: TGTGCCAGCAGCTTATCACCCGGCTCAGGGCAAAAACTGTTTTTT. Its protein is CASSLSPGSGQKLFF. Complete variable domain (other parts from reference TRBV7-9 and TRBJ1-4): DTGVSQNPRHKITKRGQNVTFRCDPISEHNRLYWYRQTLGQGPEFLTYFQNEAQLEKSRLLSDRFSAERPKGSFSTLEIQRTEQGDSAMYLCASSLSPGSGQKLFFGSGTQLSVL.

The V and J genes are TRBV27 and TRBJ1-5, with D possibly TRBD1 on 5 matching bases. V was pared by 4 bases and J by 6 bases, with 13 bases between. The germline V gene encodes CDR1 MNHEY and CDR2 SMNVEV (reference sequence). The CDR3 covers 14 residues. The CDR3 DNA reads TGTGCCAGCAGTTCCCCCACCCAGGGTCAGCCCCAGCATTTT. Residues: CASSSPTQGQPQHF.

The CDR3 loop is CASSPLQGPSGANVLTF. The CDR3 nucleotides are TGTGCCAGCTCACCACTTCAGGGCCCATCTGGGGCCAACGTCCTGACTTTC. V and J are TRBV18 and TRBJ2-6; D perhaps matches TRBD1 (5 bases). The CDR3 is 17 amino acids. The germline V gene has CDR1 KGHSH and CDR2 LQKENI. V lost 1 base to trimming and J lost 1 base, with 11 bases between them.

V is TRBV9 and J is TRBJ2-2; D uncertain. The CDR3 runs to 15 residues. Trimming pared 0 bases from V and 0 bases from J, leaving 6 bases between. From germline, CDR1 is SGDLS and CDR2 YYNGEE. CDR3 sequence: CASSVGRTNTGELFF. Here the CDR3 DNA reads TGTGCCAGCAGCGTAGGGCGGACGAACACCGGGGAGCTGTTTTTT.

The chain carries TRBV10-3 and TRBJ1-5; D is uncertain. Germline-derived CDR1 and CDR2 are ENHRY and SYGVKD. V lost 3 bases, J lost 8 bases, and 11 bases lay in between. The CDR3 is made up of 13 amino acids. The CDR3 reads CAISDSNPEPQHF. The CDR3 DNA reads TGTGCCATCAGTGACTCCAACCCGGAGCCCCAGCATTTT.